This T cell receptor beta chain was retrieved from a study of CD8 T cells in Susac syndrome (dated by TCRdb to between 2017 and 2020). Looking at the study overall: Whether CD8+ T cell activation and differentiation in Susac syndrome was antigen driven was tested using repertoire sequencing.

Peripheral blood CD8+ and CD4+ T cells from healthy donors, Susac syndrome patients and multiple sclerosis patients were profiled using high-throughput TCR beta sequencing. Healthy donors were age- and sex-matched controls. Bulk CD8+ and CD4+ T cells were purified by magnetic negative isolation, while CD8+ TEMRA cells were enriched using FACS. Blood was drawn into EDTA tubes, processed within 24 hours, and PBMCs were isolated by density gradient centrifugation. PBMCs destined for TCR sequencing were cryopreserved in liquid nitrogen and later thawed in a 37 °C water bath. The sorted or isolated CD4+, CD8+ and CD8+ TEMRA cells reached a purity of at least 90%. To note about this clonotype: The antigen this receptor binds is unknown. Qualities for individual bases were not recorded, and no much larger clone is one base off.

Broad study findings and their caveats: The TCR sequencing and HLA analysis was acknowledged to have included a relatively small number of individuals.

RNA was extracted using the RNeasy kit, and about 0.45 to 1 microgram was reverse transcribed with random hexamers. TCR beta CDR3 regions were amplified with the immunoSEQ multiplex PCR assay covering 54 Vbeta and 13 Jbeta segments. To correct PCR amplification bias, a synthetic template baseline was used for both primer optimization and computational correction. The paper's data handling went like this. Reads were annotated to V, D and J genes per IMGT and analyzed with immunoSEQ Analyzer, keeping only productive sequences. Clonality was calculated as one minus the Shannon entropy normalized by log2 of the number of productive unique sequences. For each patient and control, public and private clones were evaluated within the 100 most prevalent clones. Susac-specific clones were defined as absent from healthy and MS cohorts, 800 to 1,200 published viral clones and other ImmuneACCESS disease sequences. TCRdb reprocessed the public reads (quality trimming at Q25 with fastp, clone calling with MiXCR) and kept in-frame beta chains. Identical CDR3 protein sequences are pooled into one entry, listed with their most common genes and DNA. The authors' filters were not applied to this entry. This sample gives 150,000 to 200,000 distinct CDR3 sequences in total; over 85% of them show up just once. The ten largest clones add up to under 0.15% of the sample.

The sample comprised CD4+ T cells from PBMCs. The TCR comes from a human donor in good health.

The sequenced DNA is TGTGCCAGTAGCTTCGGACAGATATCCTACGAGCAGTACTTC. Translated, it reads CASSFGQISYEQYF. The receptor chain draws on TRBV19 and TRBJ2-7; a tentative D match to TRBD1 spans 6 bases. CDR1 and CDR2 are drawn from the germline V gene (reference sequence): LNHDA, SQIVND. V and J are truncated by 6 bases and 1 base respectively, leaving an intervening sequence of 13 bases. From its cysteine to its phenylalanine, the CDR3 spans 14 amino acids. The sequence is cut down to CDR3 DNA, 42 bases in frame from base 1.